The entry that follows covers one T cell receptor (beta chain) sequence. This entry belongs to a study of blood T cell repertoires in COVID-19. Study context: Both acute and convalescent COVID-19 samples were obtained from the United States, Italy and Spain. PBMCs, B-cell-depleted T cells, or T cells were the source of the cDNA or gDNA that made up the material.

With 6 bases removed from V and 1 base from J, the gap between germline ends came to 12 bases. This CDR3 has 14 residues. The germline CDR1 and CDR2 sequences are KGHSH and LQKENI. In the source study's methods: Amplification of reference gene primers was used by the study to estimate nucleated cell counts. Here immunoSEQ multiplex PCR was the method, and the copy in TCRdb shows in-frame clones only, minus some. The DNA gave D and trimming, while V, J and clone size come from that table. This table has some 150,000 clones, about nine tenths appearing once. The TCR sequence derives from a woman aged 70-85 years with acute or convalescent COVID-19. The chain is built from TRBV18 and TRBJ1-1, with D possibly matching TRBD1 (5 bases). The sequencing input was peripheral blood. This CDR3 is CASSQGQGNTEAFF. The CDR3 coding sequence is TGTGCCAGCTCTCAAGGTCAGGGGAACACTGAAGCTTTCTTT.